Described below is a single T cell receptor (beta chain) sequence and its context. The record originates from a study of blood T cell repertoires in COVID-19. Study in general: Specimens from acute and convalescent COVID-19 originated in the United States, Italy and Spain. Nucleic acid was either cDNA or gDNA, and it came from T cells, B-cell-depleted T cells, or PBMCs.

Germline V gene sequence: CDR1 MNHEY, CDR2 SVGAGI. V was pared by 9 bases and J by 0 bases, with 15 bases between. The CDR3 length is 14 residues. Under the authors' procedure: Using reference gene primer amplification, nucleated cell counts were estimated. The method was immunoSEQ multiplex PCR; TCRdb's version includes in-frame clones alone and lacks a portion of them. Clone size and V and J calls were adopted from that table, with D and trimming inferred from the DNA. The sample includes roughly 28,000 clones, roughly 87% of them seen just once. The source material was peripheral blood. The chain employs TRBV6-5 and TRBJ2-7; maybe TRBD1 (5 bases). The receptor comes from a human donor with acute or convalescent COVID-19. The donor label of this sample is uncertain. CDR3 residues: CARPTGQSSYEQYF. DNA of the CDR3: TGTGCCAGACCAACAGGCCAGAGCTCCTACGAGCAGTACTTC.